What follows are 16 T cell receptor beta chains derived from one specimen sequenced in a study of T cell responses to AZD1222 COVID-19 vaccine. TCRdb's copy holds only in-frame clones and misses some; the assay was immunoSEQ multiplex PCR. The sample contains about 84,000 clones, approximately 85% of which appear only once. The source was peripheral blood, collected 28 days after the second AZD1222 dose. The receptors shown here come from an adult who received the AZD1222 COVID-19 vaccine.

V gene TRBV6-6 combines with J gene TRBJ1-5; tentative D call: TRBD1 (5 bases). The germline V gene encodes CDR1 MNHNY and CDR2 SVGAGI (reference sequence). The CDR3 has 14 amino acids. V was shortened by 8 bases and J by 3 bases, with 14 bases between the two germline ends. CDR3 DNA sequence: TGTGCCAGCCAACGGGGGGTATCCAATCAGCCCCAGCATTTT. It yields the protein CASQRGVSNQPQHF.

The rearrangement joins TRBV7-8 to TRBJ2-3, with D possibly being TRBD2 (5 bases). This CDR3 has 17 residues. Germline values: CDR1 SGHVS, CDR2 FQNEAQ. The V end lost 4 bases, the J end lost 0 bases, and 17 bases lay between the germline ends. CDR3 coding DNA: TGTGCCAGCAGCTCTCGGGTTAGCGCCACTAGCACAGATACGCAGTATTTT. It encodes CASSSRVSATSTDTQYF.

The rearrangement links TRBV19 to TRBJ1-5; tentatively, D is TRBD1 (6 bases). Trimming took off 5 bases at V and 1 base at J, with 12 bases between the two ends. The CDR3 extends over 15 amino acids. The germline V gene encodes CDR1 LNHDA and CDR2 SQIVND (reference sequence). CDR3 sequence (DNA): TGTGCCAGTAGTCACGGACAGTCAAGCAATCAGCCCCAGCATTTT. Translating gives CASSHGQSSNQPQHF.

V is TRBV30 and J is TRBJ2-2; D gene uncertain. Between the trimmed V and J ends, which lost 3 bases and 8 bases, there was a span of 10 bases. The CDR3 is 12 residues long. The germline V gene encodes CDR1 GTSNPN and CDR2 SVGIG (reference sequence). The CDR3 DNA follows: TGTGCCTGGAGCCCTCCTCGTGGGGAGCTGTTTTTT. As protein: CAWSPPRGELFF.

The V and J genes are TRBV30 and TRBJ1-3, with D possibly being TRBD1 (5 bases). This CDR3 has 12 amino acids. V lost 3 bases to trimming and J lost 4 bases, with 7 bases between them. Germline CDR1 GTSNPN, CDR2 SVGIG (reference sequence). CDR3 coding DNA: TGTGCCTGGAGGCAGGGCGGAAACACCATATATTTT. Residues: CAWRQGGNTIYF.

The chain recombines TRBV15 with TRBJ1-2; D gene ambiguous. Germline loops: CDR1 LNHNV, CDR2 YYDKDF (reference sequence). The CDR3 length is 14 residues. Between the trimmed V and J ends, which lost 0 bases and 9 bases, there was a span of 14 bases. The CDR3 bases are TGTGCCACCAGCAGAGATAGAACAGACTGGAGCTACACCTTC. This gives the protein CATSRDRTDWSYTF.

This clone has at least ten counts. Other DNA sequences from this sample encode an identical CDR3 as well. This sequence joins TRBV18 and TRBJ1-1, with 7 bases lining up with TRBD1. CDR1 and CDR2 from the germline V gene are KGHSH and LQKENI. CDR3 length: 14 residues. V lost 5 bases and J lost 2; bases outside the gene matches: 5. CDR3 amino acids: CASSAGTENTEAFF. DNA of the CDR3: TGTGCCAGCTCAGCCGGGACAGAAAACACTGAAGCTTTCTTT.

The J gene is TRBJ1-4, the V gene TRBV24-1, with 8 bases lining up with TRBD1. CDR1 KGHDR and CDR2 SFDVKD come from the germline V gene. J gave up 7 bases and V 1 base, and 10 bases lay outside the gene matches. This CDR3 spans 17 amino acids. This CDR3 reads CATSDFTDRVSGEKLFF. The DNA for the CDR3 is TGTGCCACCAGTGATTTTACGGACAGGGTAAGCGGTGAAAAACTGTTTTTT.

This sequence joins TRBV10-3 and TRBJ1-5, with 10 bases that match TRBD1. The CDR3 is 13 residues long. Germline CDR1 is ENHRY and CDR2 is SYGVKD. J lost 5 bases, V lost 6 bases, and 1 base had no gene match. CDR3 residues: CAIRGQGDQPQHF. In DNA, the CDR3 is TGTGCCATCAGAGGACAGGGGGATCAGCCCCAGCATTTT.

V usage is TRBV12-3 or TRBV12-4 and J usage is TRBJ2-4, with a weak D call TRBD2 (5 bases). V was shortened by 3 bases and J by 6 bases, with 9 bases between the two germline ends. This CDR3 is 13 amino acids long. The CDR3 loop is CASSFQGRNIQYF. CDR3 sequence (DNA): TGTGCCAGCAGTTTTCAAGGGAGAAACATTCAGTACTTC.

The chain combines TRBV7-9 with TRBJ1-4; maybe TRBD1 (6 bases). This CDR3 is 14 amino acids long. Germline lookup yields CDR1 SEHNR and CDR2 FQNEAQ (reference sequence). V lost 1 base to trimming and J lost 8 bases, with 11 bases between them. The CDR3 region has the DNA TGTGCCAGCAGCTTAGGAGGGGGGCAGGAAAAACTGTTTTTT. Translated: CASSLGGGQEKLFF.

The DNA for the CDR3 is TGTGCCAGCAGTTTCGGACAGGGCTCCTACGAGCAGTACTTC. This codes for CASSFGQGSYEQYF. V and J are TRBV28 and TRBJ2-7; TRBD1 aligns across 8 bases. V lost 3 bases, J lost 0 bases, and 1 base stayed unmatched. The CDR3 runs 14 residues. The germline CDR1 and CDR2 sequences are MDHEN and SYDVKM. Full variable domain (rest looked up from reference TRBV28 and TRBJ2-7): DVKVTQSSRYLVKRTGEKVFLECVQDMDHENMFWYRQDPGLGLRLIYFSYDVKMKEKGDIPEGYSVSREKKERFSLILESASTNQTSMYLCASSFGQGSYEQYFGPGTRLTVT.

The chain employs TRBV5-1 and TRBJ2-2; D is uncertain. Trimming removed 7 bases from V and 0 bases from J, with 7 bases in between. This CDR3 region has 13 residues. Germline V gene data show CDR1 as SGHRS and CDR2 as YFSETQ. The CDR3 sequence is CASWASNTGELFF. The CDR3 DNA reads as TGCGCCAGCTGGGCGTCGAACACCGGGGAGCTGTTTTTT.

This clone was observed a handful of times. The CDR3 nucleotides read TGTGCCAGCAGCCAAGAGGGGGTGCAAGGCCTTGGTGGCTACACCTTC. As protein: CASSQEGVQGLGGYTF. The V and J genes are TRBV3-1 (or the pseudogene TRBV3-2) and TRBJ1-2; weak D call: TRBD1 (5 bases). V was trimmed by 0 bases and J by 7 bases, leaving 18 bases between them. The CDR3 consists of 16 residues. Germline CDR1 and CDR2: LGHDT and YNNKEL (reference sequence).

This chain links TRBV14 with TRBJ1-2, with D perhaps matching TRBD1 (5 bases). The CDR3 length is 14 residues. Germline assignment: CDR1 SGHDN and CDR2 FVKESK. V gave up 4 bases and J gave up 7 bases, with 16 bases separating them. This CDR3 reads CASSPLGPSGGYTF. The CDR3, as DNA: TGTGCCAGCAGCCCATTGGGGCCAAGCGGTGGCTACACCTTC.

The V and J genes are TRBV7-6 and TRBJ2-1; perhaps TRBD1 as D (6 bases). The V gene lost 4 bases and the J gene lost 7 bases, with 11 bases spanning the gap. The germline CDR1 and CDR2 sequences are SGHVS and FNYEAQ. The CDR3 sequence is 13 residues long. This CDR3 reads CASSSLQGNEQFF. The CDR3 DNA follows: TGTGCCAGCAGCTCTCTACAGGGAAATGAGCAGTTCTTC.